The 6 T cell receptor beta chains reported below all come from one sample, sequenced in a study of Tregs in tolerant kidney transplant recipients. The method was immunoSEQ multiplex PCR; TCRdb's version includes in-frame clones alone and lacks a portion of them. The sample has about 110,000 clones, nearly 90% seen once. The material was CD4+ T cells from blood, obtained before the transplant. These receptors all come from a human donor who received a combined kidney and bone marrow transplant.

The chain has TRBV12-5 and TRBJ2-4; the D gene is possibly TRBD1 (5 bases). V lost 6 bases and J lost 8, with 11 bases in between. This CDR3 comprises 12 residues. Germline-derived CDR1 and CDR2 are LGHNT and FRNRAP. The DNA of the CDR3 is TGTGCTAGTGGCCGACAGCTAGACATTCAGTACTTC. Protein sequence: CASGRQLDIQYF.

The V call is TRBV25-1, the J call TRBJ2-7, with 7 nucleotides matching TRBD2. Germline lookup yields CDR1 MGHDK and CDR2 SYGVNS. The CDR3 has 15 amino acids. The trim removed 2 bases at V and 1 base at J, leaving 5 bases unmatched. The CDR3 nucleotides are TGTGCCAGCAGTGAAAGGGCGGGGGTATCCTACGAGCAGTACTTC. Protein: CASSERAGVSYEQYF.

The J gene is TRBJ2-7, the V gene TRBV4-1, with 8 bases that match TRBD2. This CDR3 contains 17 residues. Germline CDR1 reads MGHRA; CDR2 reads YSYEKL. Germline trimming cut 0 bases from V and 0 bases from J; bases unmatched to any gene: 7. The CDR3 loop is CASSQDTSGGLSYEQYF. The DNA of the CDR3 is TGCGCCAGCAGCCAAGACACAAGCGGGGGCCTCTCCTACGAGCAGTACTTC.

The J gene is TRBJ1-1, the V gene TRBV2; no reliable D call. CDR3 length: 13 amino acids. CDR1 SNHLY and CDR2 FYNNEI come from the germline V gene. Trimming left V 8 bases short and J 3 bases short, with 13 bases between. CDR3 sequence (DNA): TGTGCCAGCTCGTCCTCAGTCCACACTGAAGCTTTCTTT. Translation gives CASSSSVHTEAFF. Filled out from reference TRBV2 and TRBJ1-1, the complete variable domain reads EPEVTQTPSHQVTQMGQEVILRCVPISNHLYFYWYRQILGQKVEFLVSFYNNEISEKSEIFDDQFSVERPDGSNFTLKIRSTKLEDSAMYFCASSSSVHTEAFFGQGTRLTVV.

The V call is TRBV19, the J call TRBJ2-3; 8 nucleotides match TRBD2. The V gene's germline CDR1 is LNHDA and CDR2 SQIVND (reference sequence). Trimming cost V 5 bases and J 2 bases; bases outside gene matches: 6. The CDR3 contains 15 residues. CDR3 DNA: TGTGCCAGTAGTTCCCTAGCGGGCACCACAGATACGCAGTATTTT. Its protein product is CASSSLAGTTDTQYF.

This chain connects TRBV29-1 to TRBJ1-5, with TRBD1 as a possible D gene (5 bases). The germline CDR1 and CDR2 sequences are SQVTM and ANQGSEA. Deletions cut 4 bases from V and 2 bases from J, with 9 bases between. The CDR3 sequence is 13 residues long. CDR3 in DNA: TGCAGCGTTGGGCAGGGTGGCAATCAGCCCCAGCATTTT. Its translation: CSVGQGGNQPQHF.